A selection of T cell receptor beta chains follows, all from one sample in a study of Ad26.COV2.S vaccination and SARS-CoV-2 variants. Profiled with immunoSEQ multiplex PCR; TCRdb holds only in-frame clones, not every one. The data show 300,000 to 450,000 clones, approximately 85% seen once. The sequencing used peripheral blood, collected in a trial of Ad26.COV2.S vaccine versus placebo. Source of these receptors: a person between 18 and 65 years old who received the Ad26.COV2.S COVID-19 vaccine or a placebo. Each CDR3 is given with its conserved first and last residue. Each record gives: D gene, V gene, clone size, J gene, CDR3 DNA, CDR3 protein. The D gene is left open where the match is weak. Part of the rows lack a size; the others show once, few, many or a class for expanded clones.

>-|TRBV4-1|-|TRBJ1-1
TGCGCCAGCAGCCATCCGGGCCGAAATTACTTGAACACTGAAGCTTTCTTT
CASSHPGRNYLNTEAFF
>TRBD2|TRBV5-5|-|TRBJ2-3
TGTGCCAGCAGCCCCCTCGGGGGAGGGATCACAGATACGCAGTATTTT
CASSPLGGGITDTQYF
>-|TRBV6-5|-|TRBJ1-1
TGTGCCAGCAGGGTTAGAGGGAACACTGAAGCTTTCTTT
CASRVRGNTEAFF
>-|TRBV11-2|-|TRBJ1-4
TGTGCCAGCAGGGAAGTAGGGGGTATAGGGTCGCGTGAAAAACTGTTTTTT
CASREVGGIGSREKLFF
>TRBD1|TRBV5-1|-|TRBJ2-7
TGCGCCAGCAGCCAGGACAGGGTTTCATTTGTATTC
CASSQDRVSFVF
>-|TRBV10-3|-|TRBJ2-7
TGTGCCATCAGTGACAGATCCTACGAGCAGTACTTC
CAISDRSYEQYF
>-|TRBV11-2|-|TRBJ2-7
TGTGCCAGCAGCTTAGAGGCACCTTACTCCTACGAGCAGTACTTC
CASSLEAPYSYEQYF
>-|TRBV5-1|-|TRBJ2-7
TGCGCCAGCAGCTTGTATTACTCGAGCTCCTACGAGCAGTACTTC
CASSLYYSSSYEQYF
>TRBD2|TRBV9|-|TRBJ2-5
TGTGCCAGCAGCGTATCTAGCGGGAGGTCACAAGAGACCCAGTACTTC
CASSVSSGRSQETQYF
>TRBD2|TRBV10-2|-|TRBJ2-1
TGCGCCAGCAGTGGTACTAGCGATCTTTCAGATGAGCAGTTCTTC
CASSGTSDLSDEQFF
>-|TRBV6-5|-|TRBJ1-3
TGTGCCAGCAGTCCAGGGATGTCCTCTGGAAACACCATATATTTT
CASSPGMSSGNTIYF
>-|TRBV4-1|-|TRBJ2-7
TGCGCCAGCAGCCACTGGATGGGGCAGGGAGTACCCGTCGGCTACGAGCAGTACTTC
CASSHWMGQGVPVGYEQYF
>TRBD1|TRBV25-1|-|TRBJ1-4
TGTGCCAGCAGGGGACAGGGCAATGAAAAACTGTTTTTT
CASRGQGNEKLFF
>-|TRBV29-1|-|TRBJ2-3
TGCAGCGTGGAAAACCCTTCCCCTCGGACAGATACGCAGTATTTT
CSVENPSPRTDTQYF
>-|TRBV6-5|-|TRBJ2-5
TGTGCCAGCAGTTATCAGGCAGTACAAGAGACCCAGTACTTC
CASSYQAVQETQYF
>TRBD1|TRBV5-6|few|TRBJ2-7
TGTGCCAGCAGCCTCGGACAGGGCCTCGTCCACGAGCAGTACTTC
CASSLGQGLVHEQYF
>TRBD1|TRBV7-9|few|TRBJ2-7
TGTGCCAGCAGCTTAGGGCAGGGGGCCCACTACGAGCAGTACTTC
CASSLGQGAHYEQYF
>-|TRBV3-1/TRBV3-2|-|TRBJ1-2
TGTGCCAGCAGCAAGGGACCGCCTAACTATGGCTACACCTTC
CASSKGPPNYGYTF
>-|TRBV27|-|TRBJ2-3
TGTGCCAGCAGGTCAGCAGGACCCCTAGGAACAGATACGCAGTATTTT
CASRSAGPLGTDTQYF
>TRBD1|TRBV11-2|-|TRBJ2-7
TGTGCCAGCAGCTCCCTCCGGGACAGATCCTACGAGCAGTACTTC
CASSSLRDRSYEQYF
>TRBD1|TRBV7-9|-|TRBJ2-3
TGTGCCAGCAGCTCCGGGACAGGGGGCTGGAATACGCAGTATTTT
CASSSGTGGWNTQYF
>-|TRBV9|-|TRBJ1-5
TGTGCCAGCAGCCGTGGGGACGGACCGAATCAGCCCCAGCATTTT
CASSRGDGPNQPQHF
>-|TRBV6-5|-|TRBJ1-5
TGTGCCAGCGAATGGGGGGACGGGGGCAATCAGCCCCAGCATTTT
CASEWGDGGNQPQHF
>TRBD1|TRBV7-6|-|TRBJ2-1
TGTGCCAGCAGCTTGACAGGGTCCTACAATGAGCAGTTCTTC
CASSLTGSYNEQFF
>-|TRBV5-4|-|TRBJ2-1
TGTGCCAGCAGCTTACGAGGTGAGCAGTTCTTC
CASSLRGEQFF
>-|TRBV5-1|-|TRBJ1-2
TGCGCCAGCAGCTTGGCCCCGGGGGCAGAGAGCTACACCTTC
CASSLAPGAESYTF
>-|TRBV29-1|-|TRBJ1-5
TGCAGCGTTGGATCGGAGAATCAGCCCCAGCATTTT
CSVGSENQPQHF
>-|TRBV7-2|-|TRBJ2-5
TGTGCCAGCAGCTTAGGGGCGGACCGATCCCAAGAGACCCAGTACTTC
CASSLGADRSQETQYF
>-|TRBV7-2|few|TRBJ2-1
TGTGCCAGCAGCTTAGGGGGGCGGCTAGCGGATTTCTCCTACAATGAGCAGTTCTTC
CASSLGGRLADFSYNEQFF
>-|TRBV12-3/TRBV12-4|few|TRBJ1-2
TGTGCCAGCAGCCCCACTAACTATGGCTACACCTTC
CASSPTNYGYTF
>TRBD2|TRBV7-2|-|TRBJ2-1
TGTGCCAGCCGGACTAGCGGGGGATATGAGCAGTTCTTC
CASRTSGGYEQFF
>-|TRBV7-2|few|TRBJ2-2
TGTGCCAGCAGCTTCTCGAACACCGGGGAGCTGTTTTTT
CASSFSNTGELFF
>-|TRBV19|few|TRBJ2-7
TGTGCCAGTAGTTACCACCACGAGCAGTACTTC
CASSYHHEQYF
>-|TRBV11-3|-|TRBJ2-5
TGTGCCAGCAGCTTAGCTTGGGGTGACGAGACCCAGTACTTC
CASSLAWGDETQYF
>TRBD1|TRBV11-2|-|TRBJ2-1
TGTGCCAGCAGCCGACTCCTATCGGACAGGAACAATGAGCAGTTCTTC
CASSRLLSDRNNEQFF
>-|TRBV24-1|-|TRBJ1-4
TGTGCCACCAGTGATTGGGATGAAAAACTGTTTTTT
CATSDWDEKLFF
>TRBD2|TRBV28|-|TRBJ2-5
TGTGCCAGCAGGGGACTATTATCCCGAGAGACCCAGTACTTC
CASRGLLSRETQYF